This paragraph reports one T cell receptor (beta chain). TCRdb's table, derived via immunoSEQ multiplex PCR, lists solely in-frame clones and lacks some. The table lists about 600,000 clones, 97% of them singletons, with around 0.058% in the top ten. The sample originates from a study of shared clonotypes between healthy human individuals. Germline V CDR1 and CDR2: MDHEN, SYDVKM. Trimming stripped 7 bases from V and 1 base from J, with 14 bases between. The CDR3 spans 15 residues. Sequencing was done on a sample of naive CD4+ T cells sorted from blood. The subset here: CD45RA+ positively selected. The chain has TRBV28 and TRBJ1-3; no clear D gene. This sequence originates from a woman aged 30 to 39 in good health. CDR3 in amino acids: CASIPLGSSGNTIYF. As DNA, the CDR3 is TGTGCCAGCATCCCCCTGGGGAGTTCTGGAAACACCATATATTTT. The whole variable domain, filled in from reference TRBV28 and TRBJ1-3, reads DVKVTQSSRYLVKRTGEKVFLECVQDMDHENMFWYRQDPGLGLRLIYFSYDVKMKEKGDIPEGYSVSREKKERFSLILESASTNQTSMYLCASIPLGSSGNTIYFGEGSWLTVV.